This record covers a single T cell receptor beta chain. What it binds is not known. At one end the junction does not follow the germline gene, possibly because of a read error. This sample is part of a study of brain T cells in children with intractable seizures. Study-wide results and limits: Pre- and post-surgery blood differed in depth, so pre-surgery absences may be undersampling. HCMV serostatus was not known, and viral specificity came from CDR3 similarity only.

The method was immunoSEQ multiplex PCR; TCRdb's version includes in-frame clones alone and lacks a portion of them. The sample includes hundreds of thousands of clones, 85% to 95% of them seen just once. Documented time point: blood from clinic visit 5 months post-surgery; TSC patient then seizure free. Before surgery, patients took at least one anti-epileptic drug. Germline V gives CDR1 DFQATT, CDR2 SNEGSKA (reference sequence). The CDR3 totals 11 residues. This clonotype was sampled from a boy under three years old with tuberous sclerosis and intractable seizures. The chain is built from TRBV20-1 and TRBJ1-1; D gene uncertain. Sequenced material: peripheral blood, taken more than 4 months after surgery. The CDR3 DNA is TGCAGTGCTAGCGCGTGGGCTGAAGTTTTCTTT. Protein sequence: CSASAWAEVFF.